This T cell receptor beta chain was identified in a study of blood T cell repertoires in COVID-19. The germline V gene has CDR1 LGHDT and CDR2 YNNKEL (reference sequence). V lost 3 bases to trimming and J lost 6 bases; unmatched junction nucleotides: 8. This CDR3 spans 15 amino acids. Some clones are missing from TCRdb's copy, which holds only in-frame ones; the method was immunoSEQ multiplex PCR. The table includes approximately 110,000 clones, 85% detected once. This chain uses TRBV3-1 (or the pseudogene TRBV3-2) with TRBJ1-5; 7 nucleotides agree with TRBD1. This receptor was identified in a man between 50 and 59 years old with acute or convalescent COVID-19. What was sequenced was peripheral blood. The CDR3: CASSHTGVGTQPQHF. CDR3 DNA sequence: TGTGCCAGCAGCCACACAGGGGTTGGTACTCAGCCCCAGCATTTT.